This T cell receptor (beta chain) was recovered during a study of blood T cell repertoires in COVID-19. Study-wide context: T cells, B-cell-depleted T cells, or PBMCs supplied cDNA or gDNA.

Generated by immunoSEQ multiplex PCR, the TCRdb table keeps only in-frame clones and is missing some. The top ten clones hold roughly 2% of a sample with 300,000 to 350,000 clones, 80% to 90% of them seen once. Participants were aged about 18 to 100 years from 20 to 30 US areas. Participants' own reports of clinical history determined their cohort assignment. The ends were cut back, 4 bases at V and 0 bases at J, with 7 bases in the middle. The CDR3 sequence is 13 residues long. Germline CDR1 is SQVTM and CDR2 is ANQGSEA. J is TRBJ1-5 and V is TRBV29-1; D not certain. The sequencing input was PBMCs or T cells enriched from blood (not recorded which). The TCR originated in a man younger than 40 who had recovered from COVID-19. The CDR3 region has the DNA TGCAGCGTTGTTGAGAATAGCAATCAGCCCCAGCATTTT. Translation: CSVVENSNQPQHF.